A selection of T cell receptor beta chains follows, all from one sample in a study of PD-1 blockade in classical Hodgkin lymphoma. Here immunoSEQ multiplex PCR was the method, and the copy in TCRdb shows in-frame clones only, minus some. This table has roughly 70,000 clones, roughly 93% appearing once. The sample comprised peripheral blood mononuclear cells (PBMCs). These receptors were collected from a human donor with classical Hodgkin lymphoma. Each CDR3 is given without its conserved first and last residue.

v_call cdr3_aa
TRBV2 ASSLSGLLPYEQY
TRBV7-8 ASSLREGGKETQY
TRBV5-4 ASSSKREGPDTQY
TRBV10-3 AISGGRRENEQF
TRBV18 ASSRLVSGTGANVLT
TRBV6-6 ATGQGLAGFEQF
TRBV6-1 ASNRGSTRDEQY
TRBV18 ASSPSPQTGELF
TRBV5-3 ARSRYRVRQPQH
TRBV28 ASSELYQPQH
TRBV30 ALALGELF
TRBV14 ASSQGLLSGRTYNEQF
TRBV28 ASSPLRTVSTDTQY
TRBV7-2 ASSRTSGSSYEQY
TRBV7-9 ASSLDRVTVNEQF
TRBV6-6 ASSTETTLSNVLT
TRBV7-8 ASSSSGRQGLGYT
TRBV27 ASSPVEFGGYT
TRBV6-5 ASRRTDTHSYEQY
TRBV5-6 ASSLEAYGYT
TRBV28 ASSLFSYNEQF
TRBV4-1 ASSQDRGGGYGYT
TRBV28 ASRNDQPQH
TRBV12-5 ASGLAGAGELF
TRBV9 ASSASPGGTDNEQF
TRBV6-6 ASAPNTEAF
TRBV30 AWSLLGWDLSEAF
TRBV6-5 ASRTSGRPYEQY
TRBV19 ASSYDWDRGSNQPQH
TRBV7-6 ASSFEAVSYNEQF
TRBV4-3 ASSPARPGGLYNEKLF
TRBV27 ASSPRDRGGGYGYT
TRBV10-1 ASGRLYNEQF
TRBV5-1 ASSRGLTGELF
TRBV4-3 ASSQDLAGSTDTQY
TRBV28 ASTFGTHSGANVLT